This paragraph reports one TCR beta chain. The antigen is unknown. This entry belongs to a study of cytomegalovirus exposure and HLA in healthy donors. The PCR had 60 Vbeta and 13 Jbeta primers. Sequencing was performed with immunoSEQ multiplex PCR; in TCRdb, only in-frame clones are kept and a portion is missing. The repertoire holds 100,000 to 120,000 clones, with around 85% as singletons. Germline V CDR1 and CDR2: LNHDA, SQIVND (reference sequence). The CDR3 covers 11 residues. V was trimmed by 3 bases and J by 5 bases, leaving 4 bases between them. The study, taken as a whole, reports: A missense variant in DCLRE1C was later tied to TCR beta V- and J-gene trimming. Published work reported that the classifier diagnosed cytomegalovirus status with high specificity and sensitivity. Associated with cytomegalovirus, according to the listing, were 150 to 200 TCR beta chains. Several top significant clusters appeared, in a later analysis, to be linked to common viral pathogens.

Sequenced sample: PBMCs. The TCR comes from a man aged 25 to 40 in good health and CMV-seropositive. The chain employs TRBV19 and TRBJ2-5; no reliable D call. The CDR3 bases are TGTGCCAGTAGTATTAGCGAGACCCAGTACTTC. This gives the protein CASSISETQYF.